In its sample, the clone carrying this T cell receptor (beta chain) was seen many times. The data belong to a study of neurological immune-mediated disorders. As to time point: technical triplicate 3. TCRdb passed the 5' RACE reads through MiXCR, listing each CDR3 protein once. The sample lists about 44,000 distinct CDR3 sequences, under 25% occurring once. V shed 0 bases and J shed 2 bases, with 9 bases lying between them. The CDR3 has 16 residues. The germline V gene has CDR1 SGHRS and CDR2 YFSETQ. The clonotype was recovered from a man between 60 and 70 years old with HTLV-1-associated myelopathy (HAM/TSP). This chain links TRBV5-1 with TRBJ1-6; no reliable D call. Sequenced sample: PBMCs. The CDR3: CASSLGTAAYNSPLHF. CDR3 nucleotides: TGCGCCAGCAGCTTGGGGACGGCTGCCTATAATTCACCCCTCCACTTT. The whole variable domain, filled in from reference TRBV5-1 and TRBJ1-6, reads KAGVTQTPRYLIKTRGQQVTLSCSPISGHRSVSWYQQTPGQGLQFLFEYFSETQRNKGNFPGRFSGRQFSNSRSEMNVSTLELGDSALYLCASSLGTAAYNSPLHFGNGTRLTVT.